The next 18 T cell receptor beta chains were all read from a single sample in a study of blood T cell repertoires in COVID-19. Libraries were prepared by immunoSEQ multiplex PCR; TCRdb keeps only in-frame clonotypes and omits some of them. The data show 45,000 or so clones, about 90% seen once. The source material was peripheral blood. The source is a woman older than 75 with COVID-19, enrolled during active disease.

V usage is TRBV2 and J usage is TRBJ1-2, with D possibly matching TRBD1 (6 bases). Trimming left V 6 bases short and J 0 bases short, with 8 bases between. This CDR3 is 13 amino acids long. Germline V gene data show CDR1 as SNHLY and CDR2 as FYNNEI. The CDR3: CASRDSANYGYTF. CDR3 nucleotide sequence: TGTGCCAGCAGGGACAGCGCTAACTATGGCTACACCTTC.

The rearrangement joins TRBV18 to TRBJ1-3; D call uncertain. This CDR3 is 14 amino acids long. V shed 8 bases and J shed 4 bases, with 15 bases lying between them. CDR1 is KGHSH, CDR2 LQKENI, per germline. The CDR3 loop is CASTVDISGNTIYF. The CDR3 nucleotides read TGTGCCAGCACCGTAGACATATCCGGAAACACCATATATTTT. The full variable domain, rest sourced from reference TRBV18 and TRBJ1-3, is NAGVMQNPRHLVRRRGQEARLRCSPMKGHSHVYWYRQLPEEGLKFMVYLQKENIIDESGMPKERFSAEFPKEGPSILRIQQVVRGDSAAYFCASTVDISGNTIYFGEGSWLTVV.

CDR3 in amino acids: CASSPPAGLGEKLFF. As DNA, the CDR3 is TGTGCCAGCAGCCCTCCGGCAGGGCTTGGTGAAAAACTGTTTTTT. The chain recombines TRBV3-1 (or the pseudogene TRBV3-2) with TRBJ1-4; a possible D gene is TRBD1 (5 bases). From germline, CDR1 is LGHDT and CDR2 YNNKEL (reference sequence). The ends were cut back, 4 bases at V and 7 bases at J, with 16 bases in the middle. The CDR3 is 15 amino acids.

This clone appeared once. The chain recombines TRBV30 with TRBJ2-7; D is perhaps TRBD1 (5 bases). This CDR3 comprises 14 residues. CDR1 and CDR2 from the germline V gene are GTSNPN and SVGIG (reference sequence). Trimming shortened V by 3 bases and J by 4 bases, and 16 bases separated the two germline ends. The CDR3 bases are TGTGCCTGGAGAACCCTTTGGGGCAAATACGAGCAGTACTTC. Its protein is CAWRTLWGKYEQYF.

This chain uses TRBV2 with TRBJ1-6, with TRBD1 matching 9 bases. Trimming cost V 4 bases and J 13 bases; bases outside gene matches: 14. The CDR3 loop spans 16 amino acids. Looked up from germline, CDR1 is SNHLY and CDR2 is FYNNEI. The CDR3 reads CASSGYNRGRWVPLHF. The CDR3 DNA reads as TGTGCCAGCAGTGGATACAACAGGGGGCGGTGGGTGCCCCTCCACTTT. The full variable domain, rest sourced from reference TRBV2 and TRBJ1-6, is EPEVTQTPSHQVTQMGQEVILRCVPISNHLYFYWYRQILGQKVEFLVSFYNNEISEKSEIFDDQFSVERPDGSNFTLKIRSTKLEDSAMYFCASSGYNRGRWVPLHFGNGTRLTVT.

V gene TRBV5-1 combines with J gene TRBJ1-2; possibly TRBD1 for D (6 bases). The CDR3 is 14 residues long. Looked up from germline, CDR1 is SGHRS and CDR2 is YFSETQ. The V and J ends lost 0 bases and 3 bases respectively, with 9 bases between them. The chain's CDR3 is CASSLGQADYGYTF. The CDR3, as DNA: TGCGCCAGCAGCTTGGGACAGGCGGACTATGGCTACACCTTC.

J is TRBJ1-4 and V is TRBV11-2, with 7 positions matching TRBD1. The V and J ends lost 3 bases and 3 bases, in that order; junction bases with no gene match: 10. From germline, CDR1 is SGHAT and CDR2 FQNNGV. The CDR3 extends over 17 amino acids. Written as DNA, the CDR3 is TGTGCCAGCAGCTTTGACAAGGGGGCATTTGCTAATGAAAAACTGTTTTTT. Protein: CASSFDKGAFANEKLFF.

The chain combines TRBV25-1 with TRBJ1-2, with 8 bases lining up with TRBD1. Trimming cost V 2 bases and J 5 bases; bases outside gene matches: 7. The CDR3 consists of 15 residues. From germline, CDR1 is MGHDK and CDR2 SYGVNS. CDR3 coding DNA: TGTGCCAGCAGTGAAACAGGGGGGCCATGGTATGGCTACACCTTC. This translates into CASSETGGPWYGYTF.

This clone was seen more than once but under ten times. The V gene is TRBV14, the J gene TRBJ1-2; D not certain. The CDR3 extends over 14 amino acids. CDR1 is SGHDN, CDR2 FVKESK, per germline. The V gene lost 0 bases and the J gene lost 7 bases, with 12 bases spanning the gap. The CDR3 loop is CASSQEWRAGGYTF. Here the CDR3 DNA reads TGTGCCAGCAGCCAAGAGTGGAGGGCAGGTGGCTACACCTTC.

CDR3 nucleotide sequence: TGCGCCAGCAGCTCGCCCGGGGGAGATAACTATGGCTACACCTTC. Its protein product is CASSSPGGDNYGYTF. This chain joins TRBV5-1 and TRBJ1-2; possibly TRBD1 for D (5 bases). CDR3 length: 15 residues. Trimming took off 3 bases at V and 1 base at J, with 13 bases between the two ends. Looked up from germline, CDR1 is SGHRS and CDR2 is YFSETQ.

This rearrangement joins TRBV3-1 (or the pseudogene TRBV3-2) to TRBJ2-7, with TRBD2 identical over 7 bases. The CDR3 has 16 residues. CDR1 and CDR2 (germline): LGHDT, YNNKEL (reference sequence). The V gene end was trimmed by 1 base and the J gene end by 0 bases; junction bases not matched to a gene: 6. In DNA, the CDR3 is TGTGCCAGCAGCCAAGGGGGAGGGCTCAGCTCCTACGAGCAGTACTTC. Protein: CASSQGGGLSSYEQYF.

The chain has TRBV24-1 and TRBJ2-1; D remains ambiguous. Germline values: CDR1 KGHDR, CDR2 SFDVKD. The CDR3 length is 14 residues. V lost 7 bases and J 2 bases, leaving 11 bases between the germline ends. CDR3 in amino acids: CATRDSPPYNEQFF. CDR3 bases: TGTGCCACCAGAGACTCTCCACCCTACAATGAGCAGTTCTTC.

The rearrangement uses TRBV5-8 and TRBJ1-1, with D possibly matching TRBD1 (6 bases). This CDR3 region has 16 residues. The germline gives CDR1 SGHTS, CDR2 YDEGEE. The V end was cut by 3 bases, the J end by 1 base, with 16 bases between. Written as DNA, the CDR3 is TGTGCCAGCAGCTATTCAGGGGAGTTGGAGAACACTGAAGCTTTCTTT. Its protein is CASSYSGELENTEAFF.

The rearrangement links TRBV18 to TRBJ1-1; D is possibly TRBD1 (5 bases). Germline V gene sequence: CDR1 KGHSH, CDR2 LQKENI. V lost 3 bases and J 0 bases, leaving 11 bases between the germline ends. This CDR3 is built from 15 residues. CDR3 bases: TGTGCCAGCTCACCGAATACGGACATGAACACTGAAGCTTTCTTT. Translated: CASSPNTDMNTEAFF.

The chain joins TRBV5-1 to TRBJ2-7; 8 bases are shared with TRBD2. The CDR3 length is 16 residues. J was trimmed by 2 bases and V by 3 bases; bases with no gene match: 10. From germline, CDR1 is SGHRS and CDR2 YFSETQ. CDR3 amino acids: CASSSRSLAGPYEQYF. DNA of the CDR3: TGCGCCAGCAGCTCGAGGTCGCTAGCGGGTCCCTACGAGCAGTACTTC. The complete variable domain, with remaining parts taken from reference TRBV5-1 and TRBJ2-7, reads KAGVTQTPRYLIKTRGQQVTLSCSPISGHRSVSWYQQTPGQGLQFLFEYFSETQRNKGNFPGRFSGRQFSNSRSEMNVSTLELGDSALYLCASSSRSLAGPYEQYFGPGTRLTVT.

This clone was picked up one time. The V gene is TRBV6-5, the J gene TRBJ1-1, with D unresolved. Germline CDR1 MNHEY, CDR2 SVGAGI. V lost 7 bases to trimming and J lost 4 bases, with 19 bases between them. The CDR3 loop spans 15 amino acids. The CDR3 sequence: CASIASFVSGTEAFF. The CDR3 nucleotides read TGTGCCAGCATAGCAAGTTTCGTTTCGGGCACTGAAGCTTTCTTT.

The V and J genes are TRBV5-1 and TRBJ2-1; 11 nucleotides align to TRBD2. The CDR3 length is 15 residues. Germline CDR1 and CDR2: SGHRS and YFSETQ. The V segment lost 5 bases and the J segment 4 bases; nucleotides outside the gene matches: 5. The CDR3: CASRELAGDYNEQFF. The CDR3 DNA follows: TGCGCCAGCAGAGAACTAGCGGGAGATTACAATGAGCAGTTCTTC.

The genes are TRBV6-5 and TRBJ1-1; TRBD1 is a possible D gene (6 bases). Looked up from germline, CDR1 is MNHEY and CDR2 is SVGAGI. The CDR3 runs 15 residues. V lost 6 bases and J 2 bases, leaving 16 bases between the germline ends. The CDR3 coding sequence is TGTGCCAGCAGCGGGGGGCGGGCGATAAACACTGAAGCTTTCTTT. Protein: CASSGGRAINTEAFF.